Reported below is one T cell receptor beta chain. Its specificity is unknown. The sample belongs to a study of cytomegalovirus exposure and HLA in healthy donors. Notes on the study in general: Most of the CMV-associated TCR beta chains (in a later analysis) appeared to be HLA-restricted. Later analysis associated a missense DCLRE1C variant with TCR beta V- and J-gene trimming. Of the V segments, some could not be distinguished, including TRBV6-2 and TRBV6-3, and were excluded.

Primers: 60 Vbeta forward and 13 Jbeta reverse. Data came from immunoSEQ multiplex PCR; TCRdb stores just in-frame clones and leaves some out. The table lists 150,000 to 200,000 clones, more than 75% of them singletons. The CDR3 contains 15 residues. Germline assignment: CDR1 LGHNA and CDR2 YSLEER. V was clipped by 0 bases and J by 2 bases, with 9 bases between them. The source of this sequence is a woman between 18 and 29 years old in good health and CMV-seronegative. The rearrangement links TRBV4-3 to TRBJ2-3; D gene unclear. The specimen was PBMCs. CDR3 region: CASSQDWANTDTQYF. CDR3 sequence (DNA): TGCGCCAGCAGCCAAGATTGGGCGAACACAGATACGCAGTATTTT.